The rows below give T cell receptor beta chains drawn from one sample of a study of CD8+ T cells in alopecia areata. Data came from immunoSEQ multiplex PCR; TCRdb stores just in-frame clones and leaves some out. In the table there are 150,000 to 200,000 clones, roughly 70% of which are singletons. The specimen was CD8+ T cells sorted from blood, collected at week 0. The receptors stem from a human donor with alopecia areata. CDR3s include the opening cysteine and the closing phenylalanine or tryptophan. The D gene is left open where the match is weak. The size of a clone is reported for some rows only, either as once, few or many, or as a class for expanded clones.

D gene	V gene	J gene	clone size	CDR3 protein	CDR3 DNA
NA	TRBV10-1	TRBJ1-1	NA	CATQLVLNTEAFF	TGCGCCACCCAATTAGTCTTGAACACTGAAGCTTTCTTT
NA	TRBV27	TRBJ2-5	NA	CASSLFWGETQYF	TGTGCCAGCAGTTTATTTTGGGGGGAGACCCAGTACTTC
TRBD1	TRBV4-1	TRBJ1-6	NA	CASSQGGTGNSPLHF	TGCGCCAGCAGCCAAGGGGGGACAGGGAATTCACCCCTCCACTTT
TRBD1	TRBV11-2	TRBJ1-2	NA	CASSLAAGQGAWGYTF	TGTGCCAGCAGCTTAGCGGCGGGGCAGGGGGCCTGGGGCTACACCTTC
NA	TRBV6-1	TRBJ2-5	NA	CASSEVTPARQETQYF	TGTGCCAGCAGTGAAGTTACCCCCGCGCGGCAAGAGACCCAGTACTTC
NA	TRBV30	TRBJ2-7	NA	CAWSVGGISYEQYF	TGTGCCTGGAGTGTTGGGGGGATCTCCTACGAGCAGTACTTC
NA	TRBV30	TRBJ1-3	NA	CAWRGSAGNTIYF	TGTGCCTGGAGAGGATCGGCTGGAAACACCATATATTTT
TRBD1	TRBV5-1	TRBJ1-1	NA	CASSYTGVDTEAFF	TGCGCCAGCAGCTACACAGGGGTGGACACTGAAGCTTTCTTT
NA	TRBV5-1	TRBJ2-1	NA	CASSIGESSYNEQFF	TGCGCCAGCAGCATCGGGGAGAGCTCCTACAATGAGCAGTTCTTC
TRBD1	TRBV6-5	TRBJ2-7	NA	CASSYSYRDRGHEQYF	TGTGCCAGCAGTTACTCCTACCGGGACAGGGGCCACGAGCAGTACTTC
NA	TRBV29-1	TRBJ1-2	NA	CSAEGRGVGYTF	TGCAGCGCCGAAGGGCGCGGAGTTGGCTACACCTTC
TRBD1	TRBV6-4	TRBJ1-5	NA	CASSEGTGGNQPQHF	TGTGCCAGCAGTGAGGGGACAGGGGGGAATCAGCCCCAGCATTTT
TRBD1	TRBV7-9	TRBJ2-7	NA	CASSSQGNEQYF	TGTGCCAGCAGCTCACAGGGGAACGAGCAGTACTTC
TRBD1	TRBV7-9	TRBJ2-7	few	CASSFPRTGEYEQYF	TGTGCCAGCAGCTTCCCACGGACAGGGGAGTACGAGCAGTACTTC
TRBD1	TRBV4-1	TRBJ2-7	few	CASSQPGTGAEQYF	TGCGCCAGCAGCCAGCCCGGGACAGGGGCCGAGCAGTACTTC
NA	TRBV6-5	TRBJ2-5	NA	CASTALRAETQYF	TGTGCCAGCACGGCCCTCCGGGCAGAGACCCAGTACTTC
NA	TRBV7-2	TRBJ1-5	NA	CASSLAVGLQHF	TGTGCCAGCAGCTTAGCGGTGGGACTCCAGCATTTT
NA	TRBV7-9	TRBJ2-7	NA	CASSLPNGGTYEQYF	TGTGCCAGCAGCCTACCGAATGGGGGCACCTACGAGCAGTACTTC
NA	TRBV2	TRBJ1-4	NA	CASSVGAGVNEKLFF	TGTGCCAGCAGTGTCGGCGCCGGTGTTAATGAAAAACTGTTTTTT
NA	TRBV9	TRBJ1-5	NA	CASSVDQAGNQPQHF	TGTGCCAGCAGCGTGGACCAGGCCGGGAATCAGCCCCAGCATTTT
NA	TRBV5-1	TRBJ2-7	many	CASSAARDEQYF	TGCGCCAGCAGCGCCGCACGGGACGAGCAGTACTTC
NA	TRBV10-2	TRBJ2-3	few	CASSLVVRGDTQYF	TGCGCCAGTAGTCTAGTAGTCCGGGGGGATACGCAGTATTTT
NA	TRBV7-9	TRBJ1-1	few	CASSPVGTEAFF	TGTGCCAGCAGCCCCGTAGGCACTGAAGCTTTCTTT
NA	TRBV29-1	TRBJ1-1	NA	CSVQEIEAFF	TGCAGCGTTCAAGAAATCGAAGCTTTCTTT
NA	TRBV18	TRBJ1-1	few	CASSPTNDRLGTEAFF	TGTGCCAGCTCACCTACGAATGACAGGTTAGGTACTGAAGCTTTCTTT
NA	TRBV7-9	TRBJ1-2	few	CASSWGNGYTF	TGTGCCAGCAGCTGGGGGAATGGCTACACCTTC
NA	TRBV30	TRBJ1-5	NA	CAWTPGGSDQPQHF	TGTGCCTGGACCCCGGGGGGGTCGGATCAGCCCCAGCATTTT
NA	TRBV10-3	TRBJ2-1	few	CAISESSSTSEQFF	TGTGCCATCAGTGAGTCGTCAAGTACCTCCGAGCAGTTCTTC
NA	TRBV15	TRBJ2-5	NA	CATSRGTTLWTQYF	TGTGCCACCAGCAGAGGTACTACCCTATGGACCCAGTACTTC
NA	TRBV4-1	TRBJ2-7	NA	CASSQVVSGQATYEQYF	TGCGCCAGCAGCCAAGTAGTAAGTGGGCAGGCAACCTACGAGCAGTACTTC
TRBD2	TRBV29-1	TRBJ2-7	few	CSVEAGEDYEQYF	TGCAGCGTTGAGGCGGGGGAGGACTACGAGCAGTACTTC
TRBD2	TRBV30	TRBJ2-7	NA	CAWTPGGPYEQYF	TGTGCCTGGACCCCGGGAGGCCCCTACGAGCAGTACTTC
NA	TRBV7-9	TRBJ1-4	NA	CASSREGLGEKLFF	TGTGCCAGCAGCCGGGAAGGGTTAGGTGAAAAACTGTTTTTT
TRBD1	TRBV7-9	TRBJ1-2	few	CASSSQGAPGYTF	TGTGCCAGCAGCTCACAGGGGGCGCCTGGCTACACCTTC
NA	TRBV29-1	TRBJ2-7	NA	CSVRGGDVGIYEQYF	TGCAGCGTTAGAGGGGGGGATGTTGGAATCTACGAGCAGTACTTC
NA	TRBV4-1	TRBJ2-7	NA	CASSQLDLGSSYEQYF	TGCGCCAGCAGCCAATTGGATCTGGGGAGCTCCTACGAGCAGTACTTC
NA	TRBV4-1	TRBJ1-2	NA	CASSPLGTYGYTF	TGCGCCAGCAGCCCCCTAGGGACCTATGGCTACACCTTC
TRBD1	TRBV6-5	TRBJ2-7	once	CASSYSGQELPYEQYF	TGTGCCAGCAGTTACTCGGGACAGGAGCTTCCCTACGAGCAGTACTTC
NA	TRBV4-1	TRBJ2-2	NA	CASSFPIGGGELFF	TGCGCCAGCAGCTTCCCGATCGGGGGCGGGGAGCTGTTTTTT
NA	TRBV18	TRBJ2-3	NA	CASSPKIRTSQYF	TGTGCCAGCTCACCAAAAATTCGGACCTCGCAGTATTTT
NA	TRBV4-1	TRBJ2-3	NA	CASSQVADTQYF	TGCGCCAGCAGCCAAGTGGCAGATACGCAGTATTTT
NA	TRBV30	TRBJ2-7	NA	CAWSQGGPYEQYF	TGTGCCTGGAGTCAGGGGGGCCCCTACGAGCAGTACTTC
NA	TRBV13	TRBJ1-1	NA	CASRLDGAFF	TGTGCCAGCAGGCTCGACGGGGCTTTCTTT
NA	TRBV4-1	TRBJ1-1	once	CASSLFSRQGNTEAFF	TGCGCCAGCAGCCTCTTTTCTAGGCAGGGGAACACTGAAGCTTTCTTT
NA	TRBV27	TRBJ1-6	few	CASSGFQGANSPLHF	TGTGCCAGCAGCGGATTCCAGGGTGCCAATTCACCCCTCCACTTT
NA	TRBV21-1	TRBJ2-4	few	CASSQSGALVANGIQYF	NA
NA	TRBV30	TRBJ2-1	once	CAWRRTDYNEQFF	TGTGCCTGGAGGCGGACGGACTACAATGAGCAGTTCTTC
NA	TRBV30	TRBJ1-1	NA	CAWKGPEAFF	TGTGCCTGGAAAGGGCCTGAAGCTTTCTTT
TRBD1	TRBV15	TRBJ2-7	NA	CATSKGRDRTEGQYF	TGTGCCACCAGCAAAGGCCGGGACAGGACCGAGGGGCAGTACTTC
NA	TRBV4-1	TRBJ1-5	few	CASSQGGTPDGPQHF	TGCGCCAGCAGCCAAGGAGGAACCCCGGACGGGCCCCAGCATTTT
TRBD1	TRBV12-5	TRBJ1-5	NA	CASDTTGVPQPQHF	TGTGCTAGTGACACGACAGGGGTTCCTCAGCCCCAGCATTTT
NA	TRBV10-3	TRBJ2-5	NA	CAISEGSPQETQYF	TGTGCCATCAGTGAGGGGTCTCCACAAGAGACCCAGTACTTC
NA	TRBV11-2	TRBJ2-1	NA	CASSFVDNEQFF	TGTGCCAGCAGCTTTGTTGACAATGAGCAGTTCTTC
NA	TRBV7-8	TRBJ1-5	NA	CASSRGLSNQPQHF	TGTGCCAGCAGCCGAGGGTTGAGCAATCAGCCCCAGCATTTT